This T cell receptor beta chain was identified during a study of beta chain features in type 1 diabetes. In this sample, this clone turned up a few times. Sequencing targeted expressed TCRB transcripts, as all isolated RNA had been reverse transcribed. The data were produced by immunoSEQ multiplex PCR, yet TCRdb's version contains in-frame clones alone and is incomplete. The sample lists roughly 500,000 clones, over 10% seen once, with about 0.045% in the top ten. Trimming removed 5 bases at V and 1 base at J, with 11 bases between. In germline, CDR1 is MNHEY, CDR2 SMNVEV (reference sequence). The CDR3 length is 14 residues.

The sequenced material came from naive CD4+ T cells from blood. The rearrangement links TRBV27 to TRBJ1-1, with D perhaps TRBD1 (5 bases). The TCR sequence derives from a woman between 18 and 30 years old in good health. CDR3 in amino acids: CASSPRQRNTEAFF. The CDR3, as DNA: TGTGCCAGCAGTCCCCGACAGAGGAACACTGAAGCTTTCTTT.